The clone carrying this TCR beta chain was picked up many times. The entry originates in a study of human T cells and chemical hapten exposure. Overall study: Largely, small differences in pooled library volume made per-sample TCR yields vary.

Time point indicated: patch test 2, 6 weeks after DPC sensitization. Sample treatment: therapeutic diphenylcyclopropenone sensitization with weekly scalp DPC. Samples of blood were obtained prior to the application of each patch test. V lost 2 bases and J lost 6; bases outside the gene matches: 14. Germline V gene data show CDR1 as MNHEY and CDR2 as SVGEGT. CDR3 size: 18 residues. The library gave individual cDNA molecules unique molecular identifiers. TCRdb independently ran MiXCR on the RACE reads; one entry per CDR3 protein. The sample has about 84,000 distinct CDR3 sequences, 10% seen once. V is TRBV6-2 or TRBV6-3 and J is TRBJ2-7; 12 nucleotides match TRBD1. The TCR comes from a woman aged 45-60 years with alopecia areata. Some clones in this sample may be carry-over from other donors' samples. The input for sequencing was whole blood, taken in connection with sensitization to the hapten diphenylcyclopropenone (DPC). CDR3 DNA sequence: TGTGCCAGCAGTTACGCGTTGCCGGGACAGGGGGCGCAAGGCGAGCAGTACTTC. This sequence encodes CASSYALPGQGAQGEQYF.